This T cell receptor (beta chain) was identified in a study of response to subunit inactivated influenza vaccine. Study-level findings and limits: It was the authors' suggestion that each seasonal influenza vaccination recruits few new T cells.

This clonotype was picked up a small number of times. Its target is unknown. CDR3 length equals 13 residues. V lost 5 bases to trimming and J lost 4 bases, with 11 bases between them. Per the germline V gene, CDR1 is SGHTA and CDR2 is FQGNSA. TCRdb re-called the RT-PCR reads through MiXCR, storing one row per CDR3 protein. This sample has under 950,000 distinct CDR3 sequences, with around 20% found just once. The chain is built from TRBV7-2 and TRBJ2-5, with D unclear. The sequencing used PBMCs from blood, collected less than 6 days after vaccination. This receptor was taken from a man aged 50-60 years who received an inactivated influenza vaccine. CDR3 residues: CASSPVIRETQYF. The CDR3 region has the DNA TGTGCCAGCAGCCCCGTCATTCGAGAGACCCAGTACTTC.